Below, 24 T cell receptor beta chains from the same sample are listed, as sequenced in a study of identical twins. TCRdb re-called the 5' RACE reads with MiXCR, one entry per CDR3 protein. This table has approximately 410,000 distinct CDR3 sequences, approximately 17% appearing once. The source material was naive T cells sorted from blood. The receptors here all came from a man in his forties or fifties in good health.

This clonotype has ten or more counts. This chain joins TRBV20-1 and TRBJ2-1, with D maybe TRBD2 (5 bases). Germline V lookup: CDR1 DFQATT, CDR2 SNEGSKA (reference sequence). CDR3 length equals 16 residues. The germline V and J ends were trimmed by 0 bases and 1 base, with 13 bases remaining between them. This chain's CDR3 is CSARDLPGRSYNEQFF. The DNA for the CDR3 is TGCAGTGCTAGAGATCTTCCGGGAAGGTCCTACAATGAGCAGTTCTTC.

About this clonotype itself: One end of the junction is discordant with germline, which a read error may explain. DNA for the CDR3: TGTGCCAGCAGTTCCCGGCATGGAACTGGAGCTTTCTTT. Its translation: CASSSRHGTGAFF. This chain connects TRBV12-3 or TRBV12-4 to TRBJ1-1, with D unclear. This CDR3 is 13 amino acids long.

Ten or more counts support this clonotype. The CDR3 loop is CASSFLGRGGNNEQFF. CDR3 coding DNA: TGCGCCAGCAGCTTTTTAGGGCGGGGGGGGAACAATGAGCAGTTCTTC. V usage is TRBV5-1 and J usage is TRBJ2-1, with 9 bases fitting TRBD2. The CDR3 has 16 amino acids. Germline V gene data show CDR1 as SGHRS and CDR2 as YFSETQ. Unmatched junction bases numbered 8, after V lost 2 bases and J lost 5 bases.

Written as DNA, the CDR3 is TGTGCCAGCAGGAAACAGGGCCATGGCTACACCTTC. Amino acids: CASRKQGHGYTF. The V call is TRBV28, the J call TRBJ1-2; perhaps TRBD1 as D (6 bases). The germline gives CDR1 MDHEN, CDR2 SYDVKM. This CDR3 comprises 12 residues. The V end was cut by 6 bases, the J end by 6 bases, with 11 bases between.

This clonotype was counted between two and nine times. The chain joins TRBV24-1 to TRBJ2-2, with a weak D call TRBD1 (7 bases). CDR3 size: 14 residues. Germline assignment: CDR1 KGHDR and CDR2 SFDVKD. Between the trimmed V and J ends, which lost 5 bases and 6 bases, there was a span of 12 bases. CDR3: CATSAEGAAGELFF. CDR3 nucleotides: TGTGCCACCAGTGCGGAGGGGGCGGCCGGGGAGCTGTTTTTT.

This clonotype was found a few times. The chain links TRBV11-2 to TRBJ2-1, with 13 nucleotides matching TRBD2. V dropped 5 bases and J dropped 7; count of bases not matched to a gene: 14. The CDR3 covers 18 residues. Germline CDR1 is SGHAT and CDR2 is FQNNGV. CDR3 protein: CASSKTSGRALRGNEQFF. The DNA of the CDR3 is TGTGCCAGCAGCAAAACTAGCGGGAGGGCCTTAAGGGGTAATGAGCAGTTCTTC.

The chain uses TRBV12-3 or TRBV12-4 and TRBJ2-5; D is undetermined. The V gene lost 1 base and the J gene lost 5 bases, with 8 bases spanning the gap. The CDR3 has 13 amino acids. In DNA, the CDR3 is TGTGCCAGCAGTTTAGGCAAACGGGAGACCCAGTACTTC. Amino acid sequence: CASSLGKRETQYF.

The chain is built from TRBV20-1 and TRBJ2-7, with 12 bases fitting TRBD1. CDR3 length equals 14 residues. The junction had 4 bases not matched to a gene; V was cut back by 1 base and J by 6 bases. Per germline, CDR1 DFQATT and CDR2 SNEGSKA (reference sequence). CDR3 sequence (DNA): TGCAGTGCTAGAGCGGGACAGGGGGCCGGCGAGCAGTACTTC. Translating it yields CSARAGQGAGEQYF.

This clonotype was observed a handful of times. The V and J genes are TRBV7-2 and TRBJ2-3, with TRBD2 as a possible D gene (5 bases). The CDR3 runs 15 residues. Germline lookup yields CDR1 SGHTA and CDR2 FQGNSA. The V end lost 3 bases, the J end lost 0 bases, and 10 bases lay between the germline ends. For the CDR3, the DNA is TGTGCCAGCAGCTTCGGCGGGCCTAGCACAGATACGCAGTATTTT. This gives the protein CASSFGGPSTDTQYF.

The chain combines TRBV29-1 with TRBJ2-7; 9 nucleotides match TRBD1. V lost 5 bases to trimming and J lost 3 bases; unmatched junction nucleotides: 5. The CDR3 consists of 13 residues. Germline V CDR1 and CDR2: SQVTM, ANQGSEA. The CDR3 spells CSVWKGQGYEQYF. CDR3 bases: TGCAGCGTTTGGAAGGGACAGGGCTACGAGCAGTACTTC.

The V call is TRBV4-2, the J call TRBJ1-1; the D gene is possibly TRBD1 (5 bases). The CDR3 length is 13 residues. From germline, CDR1 is LGHNA and CDR2 YNFKEQ. Deletions cut 3 bases from V and 4 bases from J, with 9 bases between. The CDR3 coding sequence is TGTGCCAGCAGCCAGGAGGGACTCACTGAAGCTTTCTTT. It is translated as CASSQEGLTEAFF.

This clonotype was observed many times. This chain uses TRBV25-1 with TRBJ2-3; D may be TRBD2 (6 bases). V was trimmed by 1 base and J by 0 bases, leaving 8 bases between them. Germline CDR1 and CDR2: MGHDK and SYGVNS. The CDR3 is 15 amino acids. CDR3 residues: CASSESRGSTDTQYF. The CDR3 bases are TGTGCCAGCAGTGAATCGCGGGGAAGCACAGATACGCAGTATTTT.

This clonotype was seen only a few times. J is TRBJ2-3 and V is TRBV6-1; D unclear. Per the germline V gene, CDR1 is MNHNS and CDR2 is SASEGT. The CDR3 has 16 amino acids. With 4 bases removed from V and 0 bases from J, the gap between germline ends came to 14 bases. CDR3 coding DNA: TGTGCCAGCAGTGGGTATCGGGCCTCTAGCACAGATACGCAGTATTTT. This translates into CASSGYRASSTDTQYF.

This clonotype has just a few counts. The CDR3 loop reads CASSLFARSLSNQPQHF. The DNA of the CDR3 is TGTGCCAGCAGCTTATTCGCCAGATCCCTTAGCAATCAGCCCCAGCATTTT. The rearrangement links TRBV7-8 to TRBJ1-5; no definite D call. Trimming removed 2 bases at V and 0 bases at J, with 14 bases between. The CDR3 covers 17 residues. Per the germline V gene, CDR1 is SGHVS and CDR2 is FQNEAQ.

This clonotype was detected ten times or more. The chain uses TRBV4-2 and TRBJ1-6; 8 bases map to TRBD1. The CDR3 extends over 17 amino acids. Germline assignment: CDR1 LGHNA and CDR2 YNFKEQ. The junction had 10 bases not matched to a gene; V was cut back by 1 base and J by 8 bases. CDR3 in amino acids: CASSQVLMDRDDSPLHF. CDR3 DNA: TGTGCCAGCAGCCAAGTTTTGATGGACAGGGATGATTCACCCCTCCACTTT.

The table lists this clonotype with a few counts. The chain couples TRBV7-2 to TRBJ2-7; D gene uncertain. V lost 5 bases and J 3 bases, leaving 14 bases between the germline ends. The CDR3 length is 14 residues. The germline gives CDR1 SGHTA, CDR2 FQGNSA. The CDR3 here is CASSPSALNYEQYF. CDR3 in DNA: TGTGCCAGCAGCCCATCGGCGCTTAACTACGAGCAGTACTTC.

This clonotype was picked up many times. The V and J genes are TRBV5-1 and TRBJ2-3; 7 bases align to TRBD2. CDR1 and CDR2 (germline): SGHRS, YFSETQ. Germline trimming cut 4 bases from V and 5 bases from J; bases unmatched to any gene: 7. This CDR3 has 14 residues. The chain's CDR3 is CASSGRASGDTQYF. The CDR3 nucleotides are TGCGCCAGCAGCGGGAGGGCCTCGGGAGATACGCAGTATTTT.

The gene calls are TRBV12-3 or TRBV12-4 and TRBJ1-5, with D unclear. With 2 bases removed from V and 9 bases from J, the gap between germline ends came to 8 bases. This CDR3 has 12 amino acids. DNA for the CDR3: TGTGCCAGCAGTTTACCTGATGGGCCCCAGCATTTT. It specifies CASSLPDGPQHF.

This chain connects TRBV9 to TRBJ2-1, with 12 positions matching TRBD2. The CDR3 is 15 residues long. Germline V gene sequence: CDR1 SGDLS, CDR2 YYNGEE. V dropped 3 bases and J dropped 6; count of bases not matched to a gene: 4. The CDR3 spells CASSGGTSGFNEQFF. The CDR3 nucleotides are TGTGCCAGCAGCGGCGGGACTAGCGGGTTCAATGAGCAGTTCTTC.

This chain uses TRBV28 with TRBJ2-7; no clear D gene. Trimming took 8 bases from V and 3 from J, leaving 14 bases between them. The CDR3 length is 13 residues. CDR1 is MDHEN, CDR2 SYDVKM, per germline. Here the CDR3 reads CASGRTDHYEQYF. The CDR3 nucleotides read TGTGCCAGCGGACGCACTGATCACTACGAGCAGTACTTC. The complete variable domain, with remaining parts taken from reference TRBV28 and TRBJ2-7, reads DVKVTQSSRYLVKRTGEKVFLECVQDMDHENMFWYRQDPGLGLRLIYFSYDVKMKEKGDIPEGYSVSREKKERFSLILESASTNQTSMYLCASGRTDHYEQYFGPGTRLTVT.

This clonotype was seen a handful of times. V is TRBV4-3 and J is TRBJ2-3; D is perhaps TRBD2 (6 bases). The CDR3 covers 14 residues. Per germline, CDR1 LGHNA and CDR2 YSLEER. The V end lost 3 bases, the J end lost 2 bases, and 9 bases lay between the germline ends. The CDR3 DNA is TGCGCCAGCAGCCAGGCTAGCGCCACAGATACGCAGTATTTT. Its protein is CASSQASATDTQYF.

The chain is built from TRBV6-5 and TRBJ2-1, with TRBD1 identical over 7 bases. Germline values: CDR1 MNHEY, CDR2 SVGAGI. The junction had 6 bases not matched to a gene; V was cut back by 1 base and J by 3 bases. The CDR3 is 16 residues long. The CDR3 nucleotides are TGTGCCAGCAGTTACTTCGCCGGGACAGACTACAATGAGCAGTTCTTC. It codes for CASSYFAGTDYNEQFF.

This clonotype was seen at least ten times. J is TRBJ1-3 and V is TRBV4-1, with D possibly matching TRBD1 (5 bases). V was trimmed by 4 bases and J by 2 bases, leaving 18 bases between them. The germline V gene has CDR1 MGHRA and CDR2 YSYEKL. The CDR3 length is 17 residues. The CDR3 bases are TGCGCCAGCAGCCCCCTGGAGGGGCCCTTACCTGGAAACACCATATATTTT. Residues: CASSPLEGPLPGNTIYF.

The rearrangement joins TRBV4-1 to TRBJ2-6; tentative D call: TRBD1 (6 bases). The CDR3 is 19 amino acids. The V end was cut by 4 bases, the J end by 0 bases, with 19 bases between. Germline CDR1 and CDR2: MGHRA and YSYEKL. The DNA of the CDR3 is TGCGCCAGCAGCCGAGTCCCGGGACACGAAGACTCTGGGGCCAACGTCCTGACTTTC. Translated, it gives CASSRVPGHEDSGANVLTF.